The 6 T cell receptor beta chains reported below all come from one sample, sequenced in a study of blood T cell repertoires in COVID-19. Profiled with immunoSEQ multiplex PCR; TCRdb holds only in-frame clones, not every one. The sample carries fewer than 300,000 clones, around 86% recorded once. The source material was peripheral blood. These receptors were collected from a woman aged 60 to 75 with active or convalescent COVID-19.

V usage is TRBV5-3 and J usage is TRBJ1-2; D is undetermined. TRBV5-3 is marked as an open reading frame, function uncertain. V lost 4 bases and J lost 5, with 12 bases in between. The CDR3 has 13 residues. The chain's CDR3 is CARSLPGQYGYTF. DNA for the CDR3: TGTGCCAGAAGCCTTCCTGGCCAGTATGGCTACACCTTC.

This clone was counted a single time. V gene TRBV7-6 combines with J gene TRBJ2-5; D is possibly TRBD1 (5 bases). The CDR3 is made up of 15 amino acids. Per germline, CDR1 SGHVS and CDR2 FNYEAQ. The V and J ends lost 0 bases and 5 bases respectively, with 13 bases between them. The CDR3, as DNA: TGTGCCAGCAGCTTAGCGGGGCAGGGCCAGGAGACCCAGTACTTC. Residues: CASSLAGQGQETQYF. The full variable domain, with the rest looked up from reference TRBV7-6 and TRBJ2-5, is GAGVSQSPRYKVTKRGQDVALRCDPISGHVSLYWYRQALGQGPEFLTYFNYEAQQDKSGLPNDRFSAERPEGSISTLTIQRTEQRDSAMYRCASSLAGQGQETQYFGPGTRLLVL.

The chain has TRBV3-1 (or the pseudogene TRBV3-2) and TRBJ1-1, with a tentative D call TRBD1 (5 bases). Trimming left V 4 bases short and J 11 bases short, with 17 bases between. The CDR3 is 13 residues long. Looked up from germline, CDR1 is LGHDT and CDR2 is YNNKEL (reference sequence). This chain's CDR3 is CASSPVQGRRAFF. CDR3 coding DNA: TGTGCCAGCAGCCCCGTTCAGGGCAGGCGGGCTTTCTTT.

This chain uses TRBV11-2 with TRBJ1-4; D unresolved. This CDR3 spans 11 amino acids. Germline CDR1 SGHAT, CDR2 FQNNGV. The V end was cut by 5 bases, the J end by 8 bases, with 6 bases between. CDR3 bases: TGTGCCAGCAGCACGGGAGAAAAACTGTTTTTT. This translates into CASSTGEKLFF.

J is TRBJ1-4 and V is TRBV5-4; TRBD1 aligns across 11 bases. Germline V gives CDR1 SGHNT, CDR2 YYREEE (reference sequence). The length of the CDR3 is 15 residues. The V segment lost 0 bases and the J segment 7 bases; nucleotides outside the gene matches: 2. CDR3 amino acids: CASSLGGTGGEKLFF. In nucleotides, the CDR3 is TGTGCCAGCAGCTTGGGCGGGACAGGGGGTGAAAAACTGTTTTTT.

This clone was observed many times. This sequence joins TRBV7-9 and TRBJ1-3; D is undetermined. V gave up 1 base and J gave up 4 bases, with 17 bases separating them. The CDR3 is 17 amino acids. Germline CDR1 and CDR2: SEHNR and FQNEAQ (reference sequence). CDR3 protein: CASSLVSWADRGNTIYF. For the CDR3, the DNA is TGTGCCAGCAGCTTAGTGTCCTGGGCAGATCGCGGAAACACCATATATTTT.